This entry concerns a single T cell receptor (beta chain). Antigen unknown. The record originates from a study of blood T cells in healthy people across ages. For the second PCR, which ran for roughly 7 to 11 cycles, a sample-barcoded 5' primer and a J-beta primer mix were used. TCRdb recomputed calls from the 5' RACE reads with MiXCR, one row per CDR3 protein. The table records around 500,000 distinct CDR3 sequences, more than 45% of them present only once. The study's findings and limits: Per million T cells, TCR beta diversity dropped roughly linearly as age increased. The percentage of naive T cells correlated strongly with TCR beta diversity.

Sequenced material: blood. The sequence was collected from an elderly man in good health.

The CDR3 nucleotides read TGTGCCAGCTCACCACCGGTAGACTCCTACAATGAGCAGTTCTTC. Translation gives CASSPPVDSYNEQFF. This chain uses TRBV18 with TRBJ2-1; D unresolved. Germline V gives CDR1 KGHSH, CDR2 LQKENI. Trimming removed 0 bases from V and 0 bases from J, with 6 bases in between. The CDR3 has 15 amino acids.